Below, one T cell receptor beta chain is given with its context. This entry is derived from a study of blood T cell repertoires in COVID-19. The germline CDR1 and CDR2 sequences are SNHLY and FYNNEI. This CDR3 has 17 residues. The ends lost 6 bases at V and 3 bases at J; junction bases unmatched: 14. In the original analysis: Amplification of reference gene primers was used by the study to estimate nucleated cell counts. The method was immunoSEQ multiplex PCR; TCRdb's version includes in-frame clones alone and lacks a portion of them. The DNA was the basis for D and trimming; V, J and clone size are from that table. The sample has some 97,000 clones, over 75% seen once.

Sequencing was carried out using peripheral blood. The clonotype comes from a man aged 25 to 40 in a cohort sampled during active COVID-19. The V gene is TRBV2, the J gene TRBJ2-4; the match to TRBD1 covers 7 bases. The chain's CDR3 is CASRRTGHDGGKNIQYF. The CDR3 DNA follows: TGTGCCAGCAGGAGGACAGGTCATGATGGAGGCAAAAACATTCAGTACTTC.